This T cell receptor (beta chain) was observed in a study of Ad26.COV2.S vaccination and SARS-CoV-2 variants (dated by TCRdb to the early 2020s). Background for the entire study: Donors in the vaccine arm were drawn from COV1001, a multicentre, randomized, double-blind, placebo-controlled phase I-IIa trial testing Ad26.COV2.S in healthy adults. The TCR-sequenced set comprised approximately 32 samples: approximately 20 Ad26.COV2.S vaccine recipients, 5 placebo recipients and 8 SARS-CoV-2 convalescent individuals. Participants in the trial were split at random into five groups of five each, receiving low-dose or high-dose Ad26.COV2.S once or twice, or else placebo on both occasions. TCRbeta repertoire sequencing was used to assess the specificity and breadth of SARS-CoV-2-reactive T cell receptors after Ad26.COV2.S vaccination. Ad26.COV2.S was administered intramuscularly at a dose of 5x10^10 or 1x10^11 viral particles, either as one shot or as two shots given 56 days apart. Throughout the experiments and outcome assessment, investigators stayed blinded to trial group allocation. What the work shows at the level of the full study, not this receptor alone: Compared with placebo recipients, Ad26.COV2.S recipients showed higher spike-specific TCR breadth (P = 0.0014). Comparing responses between vaccine doses or regimens was not something the study was powered to do. The authors noted that the TCR breadth and depth analyses may have underestimated total T cell responses. Non-spike TCR breadth was comparable between vaccine and placebo recipients, consistent with the vaccine containing only spike. Substantial breadth of spike-specific CD8+ and CD4+ T cell responses was reported after vaccination.

The immunoSEQ Assay was used to sequence TCRbeta CDR3 regions. After extraction, genomic DNA underwent amplification by bias-controlled multiplex PCR, followed by high-throughput sequencing. As for how the authors treated the data: To quantify the absolute abundance of every unique TCRbeta CDR3 region, sequences were collapsed and filtered. T cell fraction was estimated by normalizing TCRbeta template counts to usable DNA, which was measured by amplifying reference genes present in all nucleated cells. Repertoire TCRs were annotated as SARS-CoV-2-specific by exact matching of V gene, CDR3 amino acid sequence and J gene to a known reactive TCR set. The reference SARS-CoV-2 TCR set was obtained from MIRA and was filtered for enrichment in COVID-19-positive ImmuneCODE repertoires, whereby public or cross-reactive TCRs were removed. Based on the MIRA antigens, annotated TCRs were further analysed at the level of specific ORF or position within ORF. Breadth was defined as annotated unique rearrangements over total unique productive rearrangements; depth was the summed frequency of those rearrangements. Two-sided Wilcoxon rank-sum tests were applied when comparing TCR breadth between groups. The table comes from immuneACCESS by way of TCRdb, which keeps in-frame sequences with V and J called. Part of the clones is missing from these tables; in studies checked, under half for an unresolved V gene and the rest for unknown reasons. The DNA was the basis for D and trimming; V, J and clone size are from that table. This sample comprises over 400,000 clones, 92% of them detected only once. In total, the top ten clones hold around 1.7% of the sample.

As concerns this clone: This clone's antigen is unknown. No clone much larger than this one lies a single base away; base qualities are absent.

What this sample's treatment or condition label stands for: roughly 19 received Ad26.COV2.S at low or high dose, single or two shots; a few received placebo; per-sample allocation not given. Repertoires of vaccine and placebo recipients were sequenced from samples taken on day 63 after the first injection. In Cohort 1b, about two dozen adults aged 18-55 years were enrolled at a single site in Boston, USA, between 29 July and 7 August 2020. As a vaccine, Ad26.COV2.S was a replication-incompetent adenovirus type 26 vector that expressed a prefusion-stabilized SARS-CoV-2 spike protein derived from the original Wuhan strain. Per the germline V gene, SGDLS is the CDR1 and YYNGEE is the CDR2. V is pruned by 0 bases and J by 2 bases, leaving 5 bases of the junction without a gene match. The CDR3 goes from the cysteine to the phenylalanine over 16 residues. Just CDR3 DNA is preserved here, 48 bases in frame from base 1.

The V gene is TRBV9 and the J gene is TRBJ2-5; 9 central bases correspond to TRBD1. The sequence derives from a person between 18 and 65 years old who received the Ad26.COV2.S COVID-19 vaccine or a placebo. The sample here was peripheral blood, taken in a trial of Ad26.COV2.S vaccine versus placebo. At the DNA level, the sequence is TGTGCCAGCAGCGTAGGCCTAGGACAGGGGCAAGAGACCCAGTACTTC. Its translation is CASSVGLGQGQETQYF.